Sequencing of this T cell receptor beta chain was carried out in a study of cytomegalovirus exposure and HLA in healthy donors. Turning to the study itself: Early release data held roughly 90 million unique TCRs from HLA-typed donors. Within the Caucasian-associated ancestry cluster were 81% of the roughly 400 genotyped donors.

Germline CDR1 is LGHNT and CDR2 is FRNRAP. CDR3 size: 14 residues. Trimming took off 1 base at V and 3 bases at J, with 7 bases between the two ends. 60 Vbeta and 13 Jbeta primers were used in PCR. Libraries were prepared by immunoSEQ multiplex PCR; TCRdb keeps only in-frame clonotypes and omits some of them. The data hold about 180,000 clones, with 70% to 80% observed a single time. Study-wide findings and caveats: A later analysis reportedly identified an Asian-associated ancestry cluster as carrying fewer N-insertions than the approximately 620-donor mean. A missense DCLRE1C variant was associated with V- and J-gene trimming of TCR beta chains in a later analysis, and an independent cohort replicated the association.

On this clone: The antigen is unknown.

The receptor was isolated from a male donor in good health and CMV-seronegative. Sequencing used PBMCs. This chain connects TRBV12-5 to TRBJ2-1; D unresolved. In DNA, the CDR3 is TGTGCTAGTGGTTTGGGATACAGCTACAATGAGCAGTTCTTC. Amino acid sequence: CASGLGYSYNEQFF.